This T cell receptor (beta chain) was observed in a study of cytomegalovirus exposure and HLA in healthy donors. The study's findings and limits: Researchers counted around 150 TCR beta chains as cytomegalovirus-associated.

Notes on this clone: The target antigen is unknown.

Despite likely unrecorded immune exposures, the donors were nominally healthy at the time of sampling. Amplification used 60 Vbeta primers and 13 Jbeta primers. Measured with immunoSEQ multiplex PCR; TCRdb has only the in-frame clones, and not every one. The repertoire has 170,000 or so clones, roughly 79% of them found once; the top ten carry roughly 3%. The origin of this receptor is a male donor in good health and CMV-seronegative. The material sequenced was PBMCs.

The CDR3 spells CASSRTGATSYEQYF. The CDR3 DNA sequence: TGTGCCAGCAGCCGTACAGGGGCCACCTCCTACGAGCAGTACTTC. The rearrangement uses TRBV28 and TRBJ2-7, with 7 nucleotides matching TRBD1. V lost 6 bases, J lost 0 bases, and 8 bases stayed unmatched. Looked up from germline, CDR1 is MDHEN and CDR2 is SYDVKM. The CDR3 is made up of 15 amino acids.